These T cell receptor beta chains were read from a single sample in a study of T cells after yellow fever vaccination. Using its own MiXCR run on the 5' RACE reads, TCRdb lists one record per CDR3 protein. The table lists about 150,000 distinct CDR3 sequences, 5.5% to 8% of them singletons. Here the sequenced sample was CD4+ T cells sorted from PBMCs, taken on the day of the first yellow fever vaccination. Receptor source: a man younger than 35 who received the YFV17D yellow fever vaccine. CDR3s include the opening cysteine and the closing phenylalanine or tryptophan. The D gene is left open where the match is weak. A row's size may be missing; if present it is once, few, many or a size class.

D,V,size,J,DNA,CDR3
NA,TRBV18,NA,TRBJ2-3,TGTGCCAGCTCAGAACAGGACACAGATACGCAGTATTTT,CASSEQDTDTQYF
NA,TRBV5-1,NA,TRBJ2-2,TGCGCCAGCAGCTTGATGCCTTCGACGTTGGGGACACCAAACACCGGGGAGCTGTTTTTT,CASSLMPSTLGTPNTGELFF
NA,TRBV7-6,many,TRBJ1-5,TGTGCCAGCAGCTTAGAGGACGGGCGTGGGCCCCAGCATTTT,CASSLEDGRGPQHF
TRBD1,TRBV5-1,NA,TRBJ1-1,TGCGCCAGCAGCTTAAATGGACAGGGGAGGGGCGCTGAAGCTTTCTTT,CASSLNGQGRGAEAFF
NA,TRBV5-1,many,TRBJ2-3,TGCGCCAGCAGCTTGGGGGGGGCTGGTCGTGATACGCAGTATTTT,CASSLGGAGRDTQYF
NA,TRBV3-1,NA,TRBJ1-6,TGTGCCAGCAGCCACGGTACCGAAGGAGTCGGCAGTTCACCCCTCCACTTT,CASSHGTEGVGSSPLHF
TRBD1,TRBV7-2,many,TRBJ2-2,TGTGCCAGCAGCCCAAGACAGGGGAGGAACACCGGGGAGCTGTTTTTT,CASSPRQGRNTGELFF
TRBD1,TRBV12-3/TRBV12-4,many,TRBJ1-5,TGTGCCAGCAGCCCCGATAGACAGGGGTTGCGTTTT,CASSPDRQGLRF
TRBD2,TRBV5-1,NA,TRBJ2-5,TGCGCCAGCAGAAGCGGGGGACTATCAAAAGAGACCCAGTACTTC,CASRSGGLSKETQYF
TRBD1,TRBV28,NA,TRBJ1-2,TGTGCCAGCAGTACAAGATACCCGGGACAGGGGGGGGACTATGGCTACACCTTC,CASSTRYPGQGGDYGYTF
NA,TRBV15,many,TRBJ2-2,TGTGCCACCGGTCAGTCCAACACCGGGGAGCTGTTTTTT,CATGQSNTGELFF
NA,TRBV27,NA,TRBJ2-1,TGTGCCAGCAGTTTCCGTCCCAGGGAGCACAATGAGCAGTTCTTC,CASSFRPREHNEQFF
NA,TRBV5-1,NA,TRBJ2-3,TGCGCCAGCAGCTTGGCTACAACCACAGATACGCAGTATTTT,CASSLATTTDTQYF
TRBD1,TRBV5-1,NA,TRBJ2-3,TGCGCCAGCAGCTTGGGACAGGGGGCTAATATCGCAGATACGCAGTATTTT,CASSLGQGANIADTQYF
TRBD2,TRBV11-2,NA,TRBJ2-1,TGTGCCAGCAGCTTAAGGGGGAGCGGGGGGTCCCAAAAGCAGAATGAGCAGTTCTTC,CASSLRGSGGSQKQNEQFF
NA,TRBV4-1,many,TRBJ1-5,TGCGCCAGCAGCCAAGGGCTTCGACAGAGCAATCAGCCCCAGCATTTT,CASSQGLRQSNQPQHF
NA,TRBV20-1,many,TRBJ2-7,TGCAGTATCATCGGGTCTTCCTACGAGCAGTACTTC,CSIIGSSYEQYF
NA,TRBV24-1,many,TRBJ2-1,TGTGCCACCAGTGACCGACCCCTCAAGGGAACCTACAATGAGCAGTTCTTC,CATSDRPLKGTYNEQFF
TRBD2,TRBV5-1,many,TRBJ2-7,TGCGCCAGCAGCTCTGGGCCTAGCGGGGGGCGCTACGAGCAGTACTTC,CASSSGPSGGRYEQYF
TRBD1,TRBV11-2,few,TRBJ2-7,TGTGCCAGCAGCCGCCGGACAGGGGGCGACGAGCAGTACTTC,CASSRRTGGDEQYF
TRBD1,TRBV5-1,many,TRBJ1-4,TGCGCCAGCAGCCGGCGCGCGACCGGGACAGGGTTGGAAAAACTGTTTTTT,CASSRRATGTGLEKLFF
NA,TRBV12-3/TRBV12-4,few,TRBJ2-3,TGTGCCAGCAGCCATACATCAGACAGGTTCCCGCAGTATTTT,CASSHTSDRFPQYF
TRBD1,TRBV7-2,NA,TRBJ1-4,TGTGCCAGCAGCTTCGGACTGGTACAGGGGGAAAAACTGTTTTTT,CASSFGLVQGEKLFF
NA,TRBV3-1,few,TRBJ2-3,TGTGCCAGCAGCCCTCGTCCCCCAGATACGCAGTATTTT,CASSPRPPDTQYF
TRBD2,TRBV10-3,NA,TRBJ2-1,TGTGCCACCAGGACTAGCGGGGGCCTATACAATGAGCAGTTCTTC,CATRTSGGLYNEQFF
NA,TRBV5-1,NA,TRBJ2-3,TGCGCCAGCAGCTCCACCTTCGGGAGCACAGATACGCAGTATTTT,CASSSTFGSTDTQYF
NA,TRBV12-3/TRBV12-4,few,TRBJ1-5,TGTGCCAGCAGTTTCCGATTGAATAGCAATCAGCCCCAGCATTTT,CASSFRLNSNQPQHF